The present entry profiles one T cell receptor (beta chain) with its context. Its specific antigen is unknown. Qualities for individual bases were not recorded, and no much larger clone is one base off. The immunoSEQ Assay, a bias-controlled multiplex PCR, was used to amplify TCRbeta CDR3 regions from genomic DNA. The published analysis was carried out like this. The number of nucleated cells in each sample was estimated by amplification of reference gene primers within the assay. Sequence reads were collapsed and filtered to measure the absolute abundance of every unique TCRbeta CDR3 rearrangement. For each sample, productive Simpson clonality was calculated by taking the square root of Simpson's diversity index across productive rearrangements. The source is immuneACCESS, and TCRdb retained only in-frame sequences with V and J called. Part of the clones is not carried over; for the studies checked, unresolved V genes explain less than half of this, and the remainder is unexplained. The D gene and trimming were derived from the DNA, and the V and J assignments and clone size from that table. The sample table contains approximately 160,000 clones; only one count was recorded for 84% of them. The ten top clones hold roughly 14% of the sample.

This sample was included in a study of blood T cell repertoires in COVID-19 (dated by TCRdb to 2018 to 2020). Context from the whole study: Samples from collaborators originated in the United States, Italy and Spain and spanned both the acute and convalescent phases of COVID-19. The samples were drawn from two sources: the first 160 participants of the ongoing ImmuneRACE study, and 1,254 subjects contributed by 6 global collaborators. The repertoires were released in a freely available public database intended as a resource for research on the immune response to SARS-CoV-2. Where available, HLA class I and class II types were obtained from metadata supplied by the sample provider rather than from assay-based typing. Subjects who had been exposed to COVID-19, were actively infected with it, or had recovered from it provided the deeply sampled blood TCRbeta repertoires that made up the dataset. A de-identified subject ID, COVID-19 status, age in years and sex were almost always included in the sample metadata. The material from the prospective study consisted of cDNA or gDNA derived from T cells, B-cell-depleted T cells, or PBMCs.

Collaborating institutions collected whole blood in K2EDTA tubes following their own protocols. Collaborator samples were shipped for TCRbeta analysis as frozen whole blood, isolated PBMCs, or DNA extracted from either sample type. The study at large found these results: The amount of clinical and demographic metadata varied by source and participant and was provided uncurated.

From the cysteine up to the phenylalanine, the CDR3 has a length of 14 residues. Kept here is only the CDR3 DNA, which spans 42 bases and is read in frame from base 1. The germline V gene encodes CDR1 SNHLY and CDR2 FYNNEI. Ends trimmed: V by 8 bases, J by 6 bases; bases unmatched to a gene: 8. The source material was peripheral blood. The TCR sequence derives from a man younger than 30 with active or convalescent COVID-19. In this chain, TRBV2 is recombined with TRBJ1-5; 9 bases in the junction line up with TRBD1. Here the CDR3 is given as CASGDRVTSQPQHF. The DNA sequence follows: TGTGCCAGCGGGGACAGGGTCACAAGTCAGCCCCAGCATTTT. The reference TRBV2 and TRBJ1-5 proteins fill in what lies around the CDR3, so the full variable domain reads EPEVTQTPSHQVTQMGQEVILRCVPISNHLYFYWYRQILGQKVEFLVSFYNNEISEKSEIFDDQFSVERPDGSNFTLKIRSTKLEDSAMYFCASGDRVTSQPQHFGDGTRLSIL.